Listed below are T cell receptor beta chains from one sample, sequenced in a study of cytomegalovirus exposure and HLA in healthy donors. The assay was immunoSEQ multiplex PCR, and TCRdb's table has in-frame clones only and misses some. Counted here are approximately 140,000 clones, around three quarters occurring once; the ten biggest clones make up roughly 1.8%. The sample taken for sequencing was PBMCs. The receptors derive from a woman aged 45-65 years in good health and CMV-seronegative. The CDR3 runs from the conserved cysteine through the conserved F or W. D genes are given only for firm matches. A clone size is listed for some rows: how often the clone was seen (once, few, many), or a class if it is expanded.

>-|TRBV25-1|-|TRBJ2-1|14
CASSAGLTYNEQFF
TGTGCCAGCAGTGCAGGACTCACCTACAATGAGCAGTTCTTC
>once|TRBV6-5|-|TRBJ1-1|15
CASSVSRTGGGEAFF
TGTGCCAGCAGTGTAAGCCGTACGGGGGGCGGTGAAGCTTTCTTT
>-|TRBV6-5|TRBD2|TRBJ2-1|14
CASSLISGSNEQFF
TGTGCCAGCAGTCTGATTAGCGGGAGCAATGAGCAGTTCTTC
>-|TRBV5-4|-|TRBJ1-5|14
CASSLGTSNQPQHF
TGTGCCAGCAGCTTGGGGACATCGAATCAGCCCCAGCATTTT
>-|TRBV9|-|TRBJ2-3|15
CASSVVRREPDTQYF
TGTGCCAGCAGCGTAGTACGGAGGGAGCCAGATACGCAGTATTTT
>-|TRBV7-2|-|TRBJ1-1|15
CASSSDFFLNTEAFF
TGTGCCAGCAGCTCGGACTTCTTCTTGAACACTGAAGCTTTCTTT
>-|TRBV5-8|-|TRBJ2-3|15
CASSLAGTDTDTQYF
TGTGCCAGCAGCTTGGCCGGGACTGACACAGATACGCAGTATTTT
>-|TRBV9|TRBD1|TRBJ1-2|15
CASSAGQGTNYGYTF
TGTGCCAGCAGCGCGGGACAGGGGACTAACTATGGCTACACCTTC
>once|TRBV18|-|TRBJ2-1|15
CASSLRQGRAGEQFF
TGTGCCAGCTCACTCCGACAGGGGAGGGCCGGTGAGCAGTTCTTC
>-|TRBV19|TRBD1|TRBJ1-2|15
CASRSGTGVDYGYTF
TGTGCCAGTAGGTCCGGGACAGGGGTTGACTATGGCTACACCTTC
>few|TRBV11-1|TRBD1|TRBJ2-7|15
CASSYHRDRTYEQYF
TGTGCCAGCAGCTACCACCGGGACAGGACCTACGAGCAGTACTTC